This T cell receptor (beta chain) was sequenced for a study of T cells in women clearing cervical HPV infection. On this clone itself: The antigen remains undetermined. The read terminates 3 residues before the CDR3 end, so the remaining end is supplied by the germline J gene.

Profiled with immunoSEQ multiplex PCR; TCRdb holds only in-frame clones, not every one. The repertoire table contains some 40,000 clones. Regarding the study as a whole: Controls had more TRBV6-7 (about 0.16%) than cases (approximately 0.11%). T-cell numbers per sample were unknown and may explain richness differences.

The germline CDR1 and CDR2 sequences are SGHTA and FQGTGA. V lost 4 bases and J lost 3, with 12 bases in between. This CDR3 contains 14 residues. The clonotype was recovered from a woman between 18 and 69 years old with a cervical HPV16 infection that either progressed to CIN3+ or cleared (not recorded which). Source material: blood buffy coat. The genes are TRBV7-3 and TRBJ1-2; unclear D gene. The sequenced part of the CDR3 DNA is TGTGCCAGCAGCTCTGGACGGGGAGACTATGGC. It specifies CASSSGRGDYG. The CDR3 in full is CASSSGRGDYGYTF.